The T cell receptor beta chain under discussion was sequenced for a study of shared clonotypes between healthy human individuals. Concerning this clone itself: Its antigen is unknown.

Study-level results: Sequencing depth was a factor that was expected to affect clonotype sharing among donors. Generation probabilities were higher for clonotypes shared across all four sorted-subset donors than for unshared ones.

Genomic DNA from each subset was divided evenly over several immunoSEQ plates. In replicate PCRs of sorted subsets, about 220 ng DNA, tens of thousands of T cell genomes, was used. The protocol was immunoSEQ multiplex PCR, while the TCRdb copy is restricted to in-frame clones and leaves out a portion. The table lists 2.5 million or so clones, about 92% of them singletons. V was cut by 0 bases and J by 0 bases, with 8 bases left in between. CDR1 is MDHEN, CDR2 SYDVKM, per germline. The CDR3 runs to 15 residues. J is TRBJ1-1 and V is TRBV28; a weak D match, TRBD1 (5 bases). Sequencing was done on a sample of naive CD4+ T cells sorted from blood. Described subset: CD45RA+ positively selected. The clonotype comes from a man between 18 and 35 years old in good health. The CDR3 loop is CASSLWEGMNTEAFF. The CDR3 DNA reads as TGTGCCAGCAGTTTATGGGAGGGGATGAACACTGAAGCTTTCTTT.